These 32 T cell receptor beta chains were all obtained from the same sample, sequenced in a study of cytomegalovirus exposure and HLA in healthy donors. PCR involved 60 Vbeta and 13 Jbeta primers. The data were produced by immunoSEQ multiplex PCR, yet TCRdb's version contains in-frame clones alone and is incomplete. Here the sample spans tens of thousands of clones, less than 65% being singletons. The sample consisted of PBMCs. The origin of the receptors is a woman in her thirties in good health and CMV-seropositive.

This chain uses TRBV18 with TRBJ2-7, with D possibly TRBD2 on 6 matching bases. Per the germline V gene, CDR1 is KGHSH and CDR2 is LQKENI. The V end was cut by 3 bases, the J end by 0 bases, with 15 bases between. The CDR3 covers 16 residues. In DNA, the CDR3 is TGTGCCAGCTCACCCGGAATGGGGGGAGGCTCCTACGAGCAGTACTTC. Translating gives CASSPGMGGGSYEQYF.

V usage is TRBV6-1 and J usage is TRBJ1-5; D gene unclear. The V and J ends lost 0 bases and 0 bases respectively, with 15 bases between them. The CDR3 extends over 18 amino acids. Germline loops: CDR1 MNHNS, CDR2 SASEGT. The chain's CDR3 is CASSEARDNDYSNQPQHF. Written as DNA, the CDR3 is TGTGCCAGCAGTGAAGCCCGGGATAACGATTATAGCAATCAGCCCCAGCATTTT.

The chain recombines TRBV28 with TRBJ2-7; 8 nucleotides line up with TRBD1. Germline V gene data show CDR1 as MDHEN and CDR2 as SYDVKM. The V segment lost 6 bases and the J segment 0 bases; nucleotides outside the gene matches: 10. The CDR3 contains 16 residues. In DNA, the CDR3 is TGTGCCAGCAGCCTCACCGGGACAGGAGCCTCCTACGAGCAGTACTTC. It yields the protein CASSLTGTGASYEQYF.

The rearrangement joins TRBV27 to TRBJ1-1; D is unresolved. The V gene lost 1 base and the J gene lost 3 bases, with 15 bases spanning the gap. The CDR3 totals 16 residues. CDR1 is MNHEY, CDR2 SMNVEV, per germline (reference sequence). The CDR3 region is CASSLFSAPRDTEAFF. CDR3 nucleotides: TGTGCCAGCAGTTTATTTTCGGCCCCCCGGGACACTGAAGCTTTCTTT.

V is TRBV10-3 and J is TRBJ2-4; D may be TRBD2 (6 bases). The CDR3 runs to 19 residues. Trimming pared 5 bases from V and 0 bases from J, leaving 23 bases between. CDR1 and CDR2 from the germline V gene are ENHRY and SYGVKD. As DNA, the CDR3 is TGTGCCATCAGTCCGATGGGGGGAGCCACCAACCAAGCCAAAAACATTCAGTACTTC. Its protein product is CAISPMGGATNQAKNIQYF.

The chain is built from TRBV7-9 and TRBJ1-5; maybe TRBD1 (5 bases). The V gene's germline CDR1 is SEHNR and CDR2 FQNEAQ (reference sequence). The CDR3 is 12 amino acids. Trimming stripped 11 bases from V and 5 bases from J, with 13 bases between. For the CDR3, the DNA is TGTGCCGGAACCCGGGGGGATCAGCCCCAGCATTTT. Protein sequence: CAGTRGDQPQHF.

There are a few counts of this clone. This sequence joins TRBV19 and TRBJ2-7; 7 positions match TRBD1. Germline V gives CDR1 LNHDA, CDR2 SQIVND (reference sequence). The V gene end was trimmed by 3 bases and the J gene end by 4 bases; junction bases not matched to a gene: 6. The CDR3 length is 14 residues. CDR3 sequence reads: CASSMGQPDYEQYF. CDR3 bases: TGTGCCAGTAGTATGGGACAGCCCGATTACGAGCAGTACTTC.

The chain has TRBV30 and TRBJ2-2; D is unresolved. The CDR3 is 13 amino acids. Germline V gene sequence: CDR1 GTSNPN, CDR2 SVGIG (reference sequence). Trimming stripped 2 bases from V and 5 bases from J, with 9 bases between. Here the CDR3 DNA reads TGTGCCTGGAGTAAGACACGGACCGGGGAGCTGTTTTTT. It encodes CAWSKTRTGELFF. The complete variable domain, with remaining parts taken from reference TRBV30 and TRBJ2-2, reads SQTIHQWPATLVQPVGSPLSLECTVEGTSNPNLYWYRQAAGRGLQLLFYSVGIGQISSEVPQNLSASRPQDRQFILSSKKLLLSDSGFYLCAWSKTRTGELFFGEGSRLTVL.

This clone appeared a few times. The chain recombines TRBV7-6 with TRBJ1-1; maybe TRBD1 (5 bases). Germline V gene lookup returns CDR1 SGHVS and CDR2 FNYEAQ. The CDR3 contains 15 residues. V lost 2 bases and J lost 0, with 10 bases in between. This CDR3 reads CASSLSAGLNTEAFF. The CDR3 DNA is TGTGCCAGCAGCTTATCGGCAGGGCTGAACACTGAAGCTTTCTTT.

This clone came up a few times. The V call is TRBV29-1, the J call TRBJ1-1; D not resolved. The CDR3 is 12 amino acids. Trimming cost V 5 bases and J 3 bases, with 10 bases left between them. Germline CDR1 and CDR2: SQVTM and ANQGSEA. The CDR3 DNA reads TGCAGCGTTTACTTCCGGGACACTGAAGCTTTCTTT. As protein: CSVYFRDTEAFF.

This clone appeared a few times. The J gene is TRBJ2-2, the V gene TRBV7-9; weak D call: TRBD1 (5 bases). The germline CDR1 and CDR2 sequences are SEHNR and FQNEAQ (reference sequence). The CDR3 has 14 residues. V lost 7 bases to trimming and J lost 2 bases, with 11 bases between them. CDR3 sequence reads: CASTGDSNTGELFF. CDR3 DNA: TGTGCCAGCACCGGCGACAGCAACACCGGGGAGCTGTTTTTT.

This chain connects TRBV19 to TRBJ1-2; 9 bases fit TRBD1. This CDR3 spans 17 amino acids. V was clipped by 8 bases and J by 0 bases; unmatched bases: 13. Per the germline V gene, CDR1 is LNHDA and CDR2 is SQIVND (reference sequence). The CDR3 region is CASSPPGQGYANYGYTF. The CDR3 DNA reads TGTGCCAGTTCTCCTCCGGGACAGGGCTACGCTAACTATGGCTACACCTTC.

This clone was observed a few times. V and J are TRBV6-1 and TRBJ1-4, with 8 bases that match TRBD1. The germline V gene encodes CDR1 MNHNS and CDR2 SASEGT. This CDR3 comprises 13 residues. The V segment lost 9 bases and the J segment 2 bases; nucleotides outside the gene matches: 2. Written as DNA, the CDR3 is TGTGCCAGTTACAGGGGGACTAATGAAAAACTGTTTTTT. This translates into CASYRGTNEKLFF.

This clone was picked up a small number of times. CDR3 region: CASSPLYVLNTEAFF. CDR3 coding DNA: TGCGCCAGCAGCCCTCTCTATGTTTTGAACACTGAAGCTTTCTTT. The V and J genes are TRBV4-1 and TRBJ1-1, with D unresolved. Germline V gene sequence: CDR1 MGHRA, CDR2 YSYEKL. V lost 4 bases and J 0 bases, leaving 12 bases between the germline ends. The CDR3 loop spans 15 amino acids.

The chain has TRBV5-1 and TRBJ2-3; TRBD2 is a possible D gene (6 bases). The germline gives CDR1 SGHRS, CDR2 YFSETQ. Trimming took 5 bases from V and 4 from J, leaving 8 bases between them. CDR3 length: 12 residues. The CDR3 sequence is CASRGEADTQYF. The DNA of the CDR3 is TGCGCCAGCAGGGGGGAGGCAGATACGCAGTATTTT. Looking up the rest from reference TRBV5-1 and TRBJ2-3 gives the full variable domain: KAGVTQTPRYLIKTRGQQVTLSCSPISGHRSVSWYQQTPGQGLQFLFEYFSETQRNKGNFPGRFSGRQFSNSRSEMNVSTLELGDSALYLCASRGEADTQYFGPGTRLTVL.

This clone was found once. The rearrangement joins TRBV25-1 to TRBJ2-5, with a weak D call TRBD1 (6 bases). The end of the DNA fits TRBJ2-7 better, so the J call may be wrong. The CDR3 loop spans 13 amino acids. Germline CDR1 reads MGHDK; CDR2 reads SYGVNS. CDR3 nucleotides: TGTGCCAGCCAACCCGACAGGTCGTACGAGCAGTACTTC. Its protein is CASQPDRSYEQYF.

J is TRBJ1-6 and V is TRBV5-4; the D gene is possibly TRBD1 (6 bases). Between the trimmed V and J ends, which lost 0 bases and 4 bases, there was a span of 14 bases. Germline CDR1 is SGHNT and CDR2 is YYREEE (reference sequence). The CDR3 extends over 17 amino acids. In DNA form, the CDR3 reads TGTGCCAGCAGCTTGGTAGCGGGGGCATTTTATAATTCACCCCTCCACTTT. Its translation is CASSLVAGAFYNSPLHF. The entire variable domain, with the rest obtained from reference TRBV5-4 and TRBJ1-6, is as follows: ETGVTQSPTHLIKTRGQQVTLRCSSQSGHNTVSWYQQALGQGPQFIFQYYREEENGRGNFPPRFSGLQFPNYSSELNVNALELDDSALYLCASSLVAGAFYNSPLHFGNGTRLTVT.

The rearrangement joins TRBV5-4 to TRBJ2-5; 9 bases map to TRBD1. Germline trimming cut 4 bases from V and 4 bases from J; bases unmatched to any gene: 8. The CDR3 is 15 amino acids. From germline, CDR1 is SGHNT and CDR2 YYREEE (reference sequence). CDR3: CASSRVPGQGETQYF. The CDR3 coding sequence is TGTGCCAGCAGCCGCGTGCCGGGACAGGGAGAGACCCAGTACTTC.

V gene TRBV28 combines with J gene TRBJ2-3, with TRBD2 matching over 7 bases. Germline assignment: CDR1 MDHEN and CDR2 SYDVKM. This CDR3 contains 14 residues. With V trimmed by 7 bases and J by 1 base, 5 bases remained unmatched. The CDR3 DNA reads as TGTGCCAGCAATATGGGGGGGGGCACAGATACGCAGTATTTT. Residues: CASNMGGGTDTQYF.

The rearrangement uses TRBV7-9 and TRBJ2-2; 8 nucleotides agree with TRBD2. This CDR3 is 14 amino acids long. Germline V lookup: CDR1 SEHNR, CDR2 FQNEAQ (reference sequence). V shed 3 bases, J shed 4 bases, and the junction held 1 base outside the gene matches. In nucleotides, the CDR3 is TGTGCCAGCAGCTTGACTAGCGTCACCGGGGAGCTGTTTTTT. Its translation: CASSLTSVTGELFF. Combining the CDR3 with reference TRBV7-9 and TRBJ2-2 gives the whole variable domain DTGVSQNPRHKITKRGQNVTFRCDPISEHNRLYWYRQTLGQGPEFLTYFQNEAQLEKSRLLSDRFSAERPKGSFSTLEIQRTEQGDSAMYLCASSLTSVTGELFFGEGSRLTVL.

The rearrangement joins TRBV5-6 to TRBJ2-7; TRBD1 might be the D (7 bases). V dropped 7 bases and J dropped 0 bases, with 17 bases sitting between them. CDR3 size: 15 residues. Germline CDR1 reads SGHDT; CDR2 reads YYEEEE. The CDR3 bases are TGTGCCAGCGAGGGCGGGACAGTGTTCTCCTACGAGCAGTACTTC. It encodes CASEGGTVFSYEQYF.

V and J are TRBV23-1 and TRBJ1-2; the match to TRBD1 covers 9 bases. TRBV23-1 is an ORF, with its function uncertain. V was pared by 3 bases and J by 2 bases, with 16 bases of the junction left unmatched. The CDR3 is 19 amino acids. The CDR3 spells CASSHWGQGEKNNNYGYTF. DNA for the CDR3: TGCGCCAGCAGTCATTGGGGACAGGGTGAAAAAAACAACAACTATGGCTACACCTTC.

CDR3 loop: CASQFNTRGSNQPQHF. The CDR3 DNA follows: TGTGCCAGCCAGTTTAATACGAGAGGTAGCAATCAGCCCCAGCATTTT. The chain is built from TRBV28 and TRBJ1-5, with D uncertain. Germline V CDR1 and CDR2: MDHEN, SYDVKM. This CDR3 is 16 amino acids long. V was shortened by 8 bases and J by 0 bases, with 17 bases between the two germline ends.

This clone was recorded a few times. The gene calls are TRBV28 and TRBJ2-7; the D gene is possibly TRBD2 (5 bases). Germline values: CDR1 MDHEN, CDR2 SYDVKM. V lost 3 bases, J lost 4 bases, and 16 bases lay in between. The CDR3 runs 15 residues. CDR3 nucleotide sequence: TGTGCCAGCAGTTTGGCCTCCCTCGAGGGTTACGAGCAGTACTTC. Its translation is CASSLASLEGYEQYF.

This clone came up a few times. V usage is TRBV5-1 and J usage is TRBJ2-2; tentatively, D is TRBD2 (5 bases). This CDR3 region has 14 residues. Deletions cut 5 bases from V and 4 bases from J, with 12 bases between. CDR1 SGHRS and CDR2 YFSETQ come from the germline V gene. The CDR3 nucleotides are TGCGCCAGCAGGGCGGACTTAACCACCGGGGAGCTGTTTTTT. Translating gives CASRADLTTGELFF.

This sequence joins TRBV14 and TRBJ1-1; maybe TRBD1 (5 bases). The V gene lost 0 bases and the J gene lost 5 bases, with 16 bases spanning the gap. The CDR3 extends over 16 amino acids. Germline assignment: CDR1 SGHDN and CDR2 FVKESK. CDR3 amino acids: CASSQEVPGVGTEAFF. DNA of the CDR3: TGTGCCAGCAGCCAAGAGGTTCCGGGGGTTGGGACTGAAGCTTTCTTT. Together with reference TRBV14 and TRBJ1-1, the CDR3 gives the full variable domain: EAGVTQFPSHSVIEKGQTVTLRCDPISGHDNLYWYRRVMGKEIKFLLHFVKESKQDESGMPNNRFLAERTGGTYSTLKVQPAELEDSGVYFCASSQEVPGVGTEAFFGQGTRLTVV.

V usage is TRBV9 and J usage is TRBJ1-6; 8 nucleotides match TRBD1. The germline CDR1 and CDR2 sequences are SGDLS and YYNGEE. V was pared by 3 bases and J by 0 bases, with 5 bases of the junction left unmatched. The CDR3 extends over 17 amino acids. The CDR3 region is CASSAWDRSSYNSPLHF. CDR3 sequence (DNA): TGTGCCAGCAGCGCCTGGGACAGGAGCTCCTATAATTCACCCCTCCACTTT.

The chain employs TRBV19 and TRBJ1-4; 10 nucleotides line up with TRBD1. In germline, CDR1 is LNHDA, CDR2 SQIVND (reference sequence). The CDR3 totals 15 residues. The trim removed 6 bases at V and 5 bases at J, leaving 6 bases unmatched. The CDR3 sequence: CASRGTGDTNEKLFF. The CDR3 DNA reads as TGTGCCAGTAGGGGGACAGGGGATACAAATGAAAAACTGTTTTTT.

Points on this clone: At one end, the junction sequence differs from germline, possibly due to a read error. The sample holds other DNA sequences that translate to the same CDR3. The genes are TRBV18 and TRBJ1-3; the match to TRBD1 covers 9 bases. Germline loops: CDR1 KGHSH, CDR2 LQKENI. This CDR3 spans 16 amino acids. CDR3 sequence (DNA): TGTGCCAGCTCGCCACCCACAGGGGGCTATGGAAACACCATATATTTT. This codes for CASSPPTGGYGNTIYF. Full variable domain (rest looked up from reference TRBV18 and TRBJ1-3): NAGVMQNPRHLVRRRGQEARLRCSPMKGHSHVYWYRQLPEEGLKFMVYLQKENIIDESGMPKERFSAEFPKEGPSILRIQQVVRGDSAAYFCASSPPTGGYGNTIYFGEGSWLTVV.

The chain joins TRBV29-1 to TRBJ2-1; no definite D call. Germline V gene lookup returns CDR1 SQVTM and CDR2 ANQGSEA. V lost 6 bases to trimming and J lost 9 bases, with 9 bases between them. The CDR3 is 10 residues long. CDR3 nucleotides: TGCAGCGTCCTTGGCCGTGAGCAGTTCTTC. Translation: CSVLGREQFF.

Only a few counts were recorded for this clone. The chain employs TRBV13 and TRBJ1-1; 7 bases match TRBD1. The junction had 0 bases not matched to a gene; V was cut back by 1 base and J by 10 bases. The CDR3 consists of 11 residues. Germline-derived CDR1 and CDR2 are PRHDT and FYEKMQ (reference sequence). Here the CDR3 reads CASSLDRGAFF. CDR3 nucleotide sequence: TGTGCCAGCAGCTTAGACAGGGGAGCTTTCTTT. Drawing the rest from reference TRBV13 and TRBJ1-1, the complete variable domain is AAGVIQSPRHLIKEKRETATLKCYPIPRHDTVYWYQQGPGQDPQFLISFYEKMQSDKGSIPDRFSAQQFSDYHSELNMSSLELGDSALYFCASSLDRGAFFGQGTRLTVV.

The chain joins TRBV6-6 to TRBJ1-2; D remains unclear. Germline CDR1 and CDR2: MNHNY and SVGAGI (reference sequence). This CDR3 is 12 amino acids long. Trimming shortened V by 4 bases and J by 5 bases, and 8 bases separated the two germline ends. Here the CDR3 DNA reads TGTGCCAGCAGTTCCGGGATTTATGGCTACACCTTC. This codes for CASSSGIYGYTF.